This TCR beta chain was found in a study of T cell responses to AZD1222 COVID-19 vaccine. The CDR3 spans 16 residues. Looked up from germline, CDR1 is SGHTA and CDR2 is FQGNSA. The J segment lost 2 bases and the V segment lost 4 bases, leaving 10 bases of the junction unmatched. The assay was immunoSEQ multiplex PCR, and TCRdb's table has in-frame clones only and misses some. Of approximately 90,000 clones in the sample, approximately 89% are singletons; the top ten hold around 2%. The source was peripheral blood, collected on day 0 of AZD1222 vaccination. The chain carries TRBV7-2 and TRBJ1-1; 7 bases are shared with TRBD1. The TCR sequence derives from an adult in good health. CDR3 nucleotides: TGTGCCAGCAGCTCCGCCCTCCACAGGGGAAACACTGAAGCTTTCTTT. It codes for CASSSALHRGNTEAFF.